This T cell receptor (beta chain) was retrieved from a study of Ad26.COV2.S vaccination and SARS-CoV-2 variants (dated by TCRdb to about 2021). Regarding the complete study: Vaccine-arm donors came from COV1001, a multicentre, randomized, double-blind, placebo-controlled phase I-IIa trial of Ad26.COV2.S in healthy adults. Ad26.COV2.S was administered intramuscularly at 5 x 10^10 or 1 x 10^11 viral particles, either as a single shot or as two shots given 56 days apart. Trial participants were randomized into five groups of five: low-dose or high-dose Ad26.COV2.S given once or twice, or placebo on both occasions. TCRbeta repertoire sequencing served as the tool for gauging how specific and how broad the SARS-CoV-2-reactive T cell receptors were following Ad26.COV2.S vaccination. Investigators remained blinded to trial group allocation during experiments and outcome assessment. The TCR-sequenced set comprised around 30 samples: some 20 Ad26.COV2.S vaccine recipients, 5 placebo recipients and 8 SARS-CoV-2 convalescent individuals.

Note on this clone: Its recognized antigen is unknown. One base away there is no much larger clone; base qualities are not given.

The immunoSEQ Assay was used to sequence TCRbeta CDR3 regions. After extraction, genomic DNA underwent amplification by bias-controlled multiplex PCR, followed by high-throughput sequencing. As for the original processing: To quantify the absolute abundance of every unique TCRbeta CDR3 region, sequences were collapsed and filtered. T cell fraction was estimated by normalization of TCRbeta template counts to usable DNA, with usable DNA being measured through amplification of reference genes present in all nucleated cells. Repertoire TCRs were annotated as SARS-CoV-2-specific when V gene, CDR3 amino acid sequence and J gene were exactly matched to a known reactive TCR set. The reference SARS-CoV-2 TCR set was obtained from MIRA and was filtered for enrichment in COVID-19-positive ImmuneCODE repertoires, whereby public or cross-reactive TCRs were removed. Using the MIRA antigens, annotated TCRs were further analysed by specific ORF or by position within an ORF. Breadth was defined as the number of annotated unique rearrangements divided by the total number of unique productive rearrangements, and depth was defined as the summed frequency of the annotated unique rearrangements. Two-sided Wilcoxon rank-sum tests were used to compare TCR breadth between groups. TCRdb holds this immuneACCESS table with in-frame rearrangements only. Some clones are missing; in checked studies, unresolved V genes explain under half, and the rest has no known cause. From that table come the V and J calls and clone size; the DNA was used to work out D and trimming. The table for this sample lists hundreds of thousands of clones; roughly 80% of them were counted only once. Clones ranked in the top ten supply about 7.1% of the sample.

On the study overall, not on this receptor specifically: According to the authors, total T cell responses may have been underestimated by the TCR breadth and depth analyses. Spike-specific TCR breadth was higher in Ad26.COV2.S recipients than in placebo recipients (P = 0.0014). The study was not powered for comparison of responses between vaccine doses or regimens. Substantial breadth of spike-specific CD8+ and CD4+ T cell responses was reported after vaccination. Non-spike TCR breadth was comparable between vaccine and placebo recipients, consistent with the vaccine containing only spike.

Trimming takes 5 bases from V and 3 bases from J, and the germline ends sit 12 bases apart. The cysteine opens and the phenylalanine closes a CDR3 of 14 amino acids. Of the read, only the CDR3 DNA is kept; its 42 bases are in frame from base 1. CDR1 and CDR2 (SGHVS, FQNEAQ) derive from the germline V gene. The treatment or condition label, as the study defines it: 15 to 20 received Ad26.COV2.S at low or high dose, single or two shots; roughly five received placebo; per-sample allocation not given. For vaccine and placebo recipients, the sequenced repertoires came from samples collected on day 63 after the first injection. Between 29 July and 7 August 2020, Cohort 1b enrolled 25 adults aged 18-55 years at one site in Boston, USA. Ad26.COV2.S was a replication-incompetent adenovirus type 26 vector expressing a prefusion-stabilized SARS-CoV-2 spike protein from the original Wuhan strain.

The specimen was peripheral blood, collected in a trial of Ad26.COV2.S vaccine versus placebo. The chain is encoded by TRBV7-8 joined to TRBJ2-3; the D segment might be TRBD1 or TRBD2, since each matches 5 bases. The TCR originated in a person between 18 and 65 years old who received the Ad26.COV2.S COVID-19 vaccine or a placebo. The CDR3 has the sequence CASSRRDGTDTQYF. Read as DNA, the sequence is TGTGCCAGCAGCCGCCGGGACGGTACAGATACGCAGTATTTT.